This TCR beta chain emerged from a study of Graves' ophthalmopathy and Graves' hyperthyroidism. Study-level points and caveats: Ophthalmopathy progression was predicted by the model at roughly 66% sensitivity and about 79% specificity. Blood was where most expanded thyroid clonotypes above 0.001 frequency also turned up.

This clonotype was observed a handful of times. As yet, its antigen is unknown. Compared with germline, one end of the junction differs, possibly owing to a read error. CDR3 length: 12 residues. The evidence that diagnosis relied on was clinical symptoms, serum thyroxine, TRAb, thyroid ultrasound and orbital computed tomography. Amplification of the TCR beta CDR3 regions used RNA transcripts (as template). Investigators did first-round RT-PCR with HTBI primers, then second-round multiplex PCR. TCRdb re-called the multiplex PCR reads with MiXCR, one entry per CDR3 protein. Of approximately 500,000 distinct CDR3 sequences in the sample, about 15% were seen once.

The material sequenced was blood. This sequence joins TRBV12-3 or TRBV12-4 and TRBJ2-4, with D unresolved. The source is a woman aged 25 to 39 with Graves' ophthalmopathy. DNA for the CDR3: TGTGCCAGCAGTTTTGCAGTCGATGAGAAGTTCTTC. As protein: CASSFAVDEKFF.